The entry below gives a single TCR beta chain sequence along with its context. Its antigen is unknown. This sample stems from a study of T-cell memory formation after mild COVID-19. Points from the study as a whole: Mainly in CM and EM were contracting CD4+ clones; CD8+ were in EMRA. Some SARS-CoV-2-responding clones were already detected in memory before infection.

After 5'RACE with constant-segment primers, TCR alpha and TCR beta cDNA libraries carrying sample barcodes and UMIs were obtained. A single record per CDR3 protein comes from TCRdb applying MiXCR to the 5' RACE reads. The sample gives some 210,000 distinct CDR3 sequences, 27% of which show up once; over 10% is in the top ten. The receptor's source is an adult woman who had mild COVID-19 (a few samples of this study predate the infection). Cell type and time point are not known. The sequenced sample was PBMCs or a T cell subset sorted from them (not recorded which).

The CDR3 DNA follows: TGTGCCAGCAGCTTGGACGGGGGGGTGACCGGGGAGCTGTTTTTT. This codes for CASSLDGGVTGELFF. The V and J genes are TRBV5-4 and TRBJ2-2; 8 bases are shared with TRBD2. Germline-derived CDR1 and CDR2 are SGHNT and YYREEE (reference sequence). Germline trimming cut 0 bases from V and 5 bases from J; bases unmatched to any gene: 3. This CDR3 is 15 amino acids long.